The 7 T cell receptor beta chains in this list originate from one sample, sequenced in a study of regulatory T cells in long-lasting Graves disease. Time point meaning: newly diagnosed GD, antithyroid drugs for less than 3 months. PBMC RNA was the source of the TCR library. The TCR beta library used iRepertoire HTBI primers with Arm-PCR amplification of CDR3. TCRdb redid the calling of the multiplex PCR reads with MiXCR, one entry per CDR3 protein. The data show 350,000 to 500,000 distinct CDR3 sequences, with 16% seen just once and around 10% held by the top ten. These data also formed part of another study, on T cells in Graves' hyperthyroidism and ophthalmopathy.

Sequencing was performed on peripheral blood mononuclear cells (PBMCs), taken at new diagnosis, from a patient treated with antithyroid drugs. These TCRs come from a woman between 25 and 40 years old with Graves disease.

In its sample, this clonotype was seen many times. The chain couples TRBV30 to TRBJ1-1; TRBD1 is a possible D gene (5 bases). Trimming cost V 4 bases and J 4 bases, with 13 bases left between them. Germline V gene data show CDR1 as GTSNPN and CDR2 as SVGIG (reference sequence). The CDR3 consists of 13 residues. The CDR3 loop is CAWKSSGGTEAFF. The CDR3 region has the DNA TGTGCCTGGAAATCCTCCGGGGGCACTGAAGCTTTCTTT.

At least ten counts were recorded for this clonotype. This chain connects TRBV28 to TRBJ2-1; TRBD2 might be the D (7 bases). CDR1 and CDR2 (germline): MDHEN, SYDVKM. CDR3 length: 16 amino acids. V was shortened by 3 bases and J by 4 bases, with 16 bases between the two germline ends. DNA for the CDR3: TGTGCCAGCAGTTTGGGGGGGGCAGATCCGTACAATGAGCAGTTCTTC. Residues: CASSLGGADPYNEQFF.

The chain is built from TRBV7-6 and TRBJ1-1, with D possibly matching TRBD1 (6 bases). The CDR3 is 11 amino acids. Trimming removed 7 bases at V and 9 bases at J, with 12 bases between. Germline lookup yields CDR1 SGHVS and CDR2 FNYEAQ. Here the CDR3 reads CASKKDSQAFF. The CDR3 DNA is TGTGCCAGCAAAAAGGACAGTCAAGCTTTCTTT.

This clonotype occurred many times. The chain uses TRBV7-6 and TRBJ1-6; 9 bases agree with TRBD1. Trimming at V came to 4 bases and at J to 11 bases, leaving 9 bases not matched to a gene. The CDR3 sequence is 15 residues long. Per the germline V gene, CDR1 is SGHVS and CDR2 is FNYEAQ. The CDR3 loop reads CASSSTRDRETPLHF. Here the CDR3 DNA reads TGTGCCAGCAGCTCAACCCGGGACAGGGAGACACCCCTCCACTTT.

This clonotype showed up many times. The chain carries TRBV20-1 and TRBJ2-1, with TRBD1 identical over 11 bases. The germline V gene has CDR1 DFQATT and CDR2 SNEGSKA (reference sequence). The CDR3 runs 16 residues. Trimming took 3 bases from V and 1 from J; bases not matched to a gene: 5. CDR3 DNA: TGCAGTGCTAGTGGACAGGGGGCGGGATCCTACAATGAGCAGTTCTTC. Protein product: CSASGQGAGSYNEQFF.

This clonotype was counted many times. The rearrangement links TRBV24-1 to TRBJ2-2; 7 nucleotides match TRBD2. Germline-derived CDR1 and CDR2 are KGHDR and SFDVKD. V was clipped by 7 bases and J by 1 base; unmatched bases: 2. The CDR3 sequence is 14 residues long. As DNA, the CDR3 is TGTGCCACCAGAGCGGGGAAGAACACCGGGGAGCTGTTTTTT. Amino acids: CATRAGKNTGELFF.

The table lists this clonotype with many counts. This CDR3 is CASSSWGPEAFF. The CDR3 DNA is TGTGCCAGCAGCTCCTGGGGGCCTGAAGCTTTCTTT. The chain links TRBV7-9 to TRBJ1-1; maybe TRBD1 (6 bases). Between the trimmed V and J ends, which lost 4 bases and 6 bases, there was a span of 9 bases. This CDR3 has 12 residues. Germline V gives CDR1 SEHNR, CDR2 FQNEAQ (reference sequence).